These T cell receptor beta chains were read from a single sample in a study of cytomegalovirus exposure and HLA in healthy donors. Profiling relied on immunoSEQ multiplex PCR, and the TCRdb table lists in-frame clones only, not all of them. In the table there are approximately 200,000 clones, about 93% of which are singletons. The specimen sequenced was PBMCs. The source is a woman between 18 and 30 years old in good health and CMV-seronegative. The CDR3 runs from the conserved cysteine through the conserved F or W.

j_call: TRBJ1-2
cdr3_length: 15
v_call: TRBV5-1
cdr3_aa: CASSSQTGAGYGYTF

j_call: TRBJ2-5
cdr3_length: 17
v_call: TRBV7-5
cdr3_aa: CARIKNSGLALKETQYF

j_call: TRBJ1-5
cdr3_length: 14
v_call: TRBV30
cdr3_aa: CAWSVLGAGQPQHF

j_call: TRBJ2-2
cdr3_length: 14
v_call: TRBV11-2
cdr3_aa: CASSPSVGSGELFF

j_call: TRBJ1-6
cdr3_length: 15
v_call: TRBV28
cdr3_aa: CASSFMGQGNSPLHF

j_call: TRBJ1-2
cdr3_length: 15
v_call: TRBV6-5
cdr3_aa: CASSPGGQADYGYTF

j_call: TRBJ1-2
cdr3_length: 11
v_call: TRBV29-1
cdr3_aa: CSARGGWGYTF

j_call: TRBJ1-1
cdr3_length: 13
v_call: TRBV6-5
cdr3_aa: CASSYKGDTEAFF

j_call: TRBJ2-7
cdr3_length: 15
v_call: TRBV7-9
cdr3_aa: CASSLGLQGRNEQYF

j_call: TRBJ2-5
cdr3_length: 14
v_call: TRBV4-1
cdr3_aa: CASSQDPDRETQYF

j_call: TRBJ2-3
cdr3_length: 14
v_call: TRBV2
cdr3_aa: CASMTTRNTDTQYF

j_call: TRBJ2-3
cdr3_length: 12
v_call: TRBV25-1
cdr3_aa: CASSESTDTQYF

j_call: TRBJ1-1
cdr3_length: 13
v_call: TRBV30
cdr3_aa: CAWRWRGNTEAFF

j_call: TRBJ1-2
cdr3_length: 13
v_call: TRBV4-1
cdr3_aa: CASSQGTVYGYTF

j_call: TRBJ1-4
cdr3_length: 15
v_call: TRBV7-9
cdr3_aa: CASSLGGQPGEKLFF

j_call: TRBJ2-7
cdr3_length: 17
v_call: TRBV27
cdr3_aa: CASSLSATSGVTYEQYF

j_call: TRBJ2-7
cdr3_length: 16
v_call: TRBV27
cdr3_aa: CASSLWVSDSSYEQYF

j_call: TRBJ2-1
cdr3_length: 14
v_call: TRBV18
cdr3_aa: CATTPDGVANEQFF

j_call: TRBJ2-7
cdr3_length: 15
v_call: TRBV28
cdr3_aa: CASSYRGTVSYEQYF

j_call: TRBJ1-1
cdr3_length: 18
v_call: TRBV9
cdr3_aa: CASSGRSDRGPGYTEAFF

j_call: TRBJ1-2
cdr3_length: 13
v_call: TRBV29-1
cdr3_aa: CSVGLGDRGGYTF

j_call: TRBJ1-5
cdr3_length: 20
v_call: TRBV12-5
cdr3_aa: CASGLASGTGRQVGNQPQHF

j_call: TRBJ2-3
cdr3_length: 17
v_call: TRBV7-3
cdr3_aa: CASSSLAGTSRTDTQYF

j_call: TRBJ1-5
cdr3_length: 12
v_call: TRBV27
cdr3_aa: CASSGYLGPQHF

j_call: TRBJ2-1
cdr3_length: 15
v_call: TRBV9
cdr3_aa: CASSSSGRSYNEQFF

j_call: TRBJ2-3
cdr3_length: 12
v_call: TRBV27
cdr3_aa: CASSLFPDTQYF

j_call: TRBJ1-2
cdr3_length: 14
v_call: TRBV6-5
cdr3_aa: CASSYSGQGHGYTF